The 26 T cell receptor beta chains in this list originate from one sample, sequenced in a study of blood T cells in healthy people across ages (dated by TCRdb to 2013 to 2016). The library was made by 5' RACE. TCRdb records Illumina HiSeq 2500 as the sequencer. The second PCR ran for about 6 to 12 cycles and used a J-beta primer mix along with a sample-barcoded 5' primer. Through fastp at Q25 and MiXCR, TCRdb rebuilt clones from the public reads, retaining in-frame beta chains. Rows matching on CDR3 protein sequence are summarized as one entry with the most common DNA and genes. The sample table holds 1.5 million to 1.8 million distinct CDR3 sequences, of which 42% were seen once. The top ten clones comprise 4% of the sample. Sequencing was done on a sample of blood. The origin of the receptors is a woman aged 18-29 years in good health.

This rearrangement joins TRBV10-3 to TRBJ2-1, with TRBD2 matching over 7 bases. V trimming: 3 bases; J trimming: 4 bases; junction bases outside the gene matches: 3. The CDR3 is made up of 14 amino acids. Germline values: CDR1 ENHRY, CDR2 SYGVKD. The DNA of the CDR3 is TGTGCCATCAGTGAAGGCGGGGGATACAATGAGCAGTTCTTC. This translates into CAISEGGGYNEQFF.

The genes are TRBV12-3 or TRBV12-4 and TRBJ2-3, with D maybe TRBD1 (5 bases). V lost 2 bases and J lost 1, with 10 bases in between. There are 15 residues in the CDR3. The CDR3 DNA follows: TGTGCCAGCAGTTTACCCTCGACAGGCACAGATACGCAGTATTTT. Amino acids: CASSLPSTGTDTQYF.

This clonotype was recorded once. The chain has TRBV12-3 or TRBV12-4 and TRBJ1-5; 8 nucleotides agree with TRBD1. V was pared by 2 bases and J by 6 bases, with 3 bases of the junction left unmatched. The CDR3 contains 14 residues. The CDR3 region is CASSLSRGPQPQHF. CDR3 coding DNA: TGTGCCAGCAGTTTATCCAGGGGGCCTCAGCCCCAGCATTTT.

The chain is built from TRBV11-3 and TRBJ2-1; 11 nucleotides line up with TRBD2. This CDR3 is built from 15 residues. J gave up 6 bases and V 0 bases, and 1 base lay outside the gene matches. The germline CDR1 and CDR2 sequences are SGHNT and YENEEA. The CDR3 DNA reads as TGTGCCAGCAGCTTAGATAGCGGGGGGGCCAATGAGCAGTTCTTC. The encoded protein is CASSLDSGGANEQFF.

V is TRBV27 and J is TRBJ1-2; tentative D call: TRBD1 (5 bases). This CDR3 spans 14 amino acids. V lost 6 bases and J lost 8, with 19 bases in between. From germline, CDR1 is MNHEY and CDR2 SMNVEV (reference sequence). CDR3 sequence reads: CASSNGRGNRGYTF. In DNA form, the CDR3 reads TGTGCCAGCAGCAACGGGAGGGGAAATAGGGGCTACACCTTC.

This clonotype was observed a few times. The CDR3: CSAREGEPQETQYF. The CDR3 coding sequence is TGCAGTGCTAGAGAAGGGGAGCCCCAAGAGACCCAGTACTTC. The chain combines TRBV20-1 with TRBJ2-5; either TRBD1 or TRBD2 may fit D (5 bases each). Germline CDR1 is DFQATT and CDR2 is SNEGSKA (reference sequence). Trimming took 0 bases from V and 1 from J, leaving 9 bases between them. This CDR3 has 14 residues.

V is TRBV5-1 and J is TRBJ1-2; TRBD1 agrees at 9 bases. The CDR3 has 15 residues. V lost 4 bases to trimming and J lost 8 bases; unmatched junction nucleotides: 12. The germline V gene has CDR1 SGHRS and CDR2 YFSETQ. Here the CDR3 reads CASSTRDRDPGGYTF. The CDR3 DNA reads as TGCGCCAGCAGCACACGGGACAGGGATCCAGGGGGCTACACCTTC.

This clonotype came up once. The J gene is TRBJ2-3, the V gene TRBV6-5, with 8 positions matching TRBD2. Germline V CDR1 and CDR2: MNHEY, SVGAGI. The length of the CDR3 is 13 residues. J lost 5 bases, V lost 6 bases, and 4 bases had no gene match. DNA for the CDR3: TGTGCCAGCAGGGCGGGAGGTCTAGATACGCAGTATTTT. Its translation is CASRAGGLDTQYF.

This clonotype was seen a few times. The CDR3 sequence is CASSQISQSYNEQFF. The CDR3 DNA is TGCGCCAGCAGCCAAATCAGCCAGAGCTACAATGAGCAGTTCTTC. This chain connects TRBV4-1 to TRBJ2-1; no definite D call. CDR1 is MGHRA, CDR2 YSYEKL, per germline. The ends were cut back, 2 bases at V and 3 bases at J, with 11 bases in the middle. This CDR3 region has 15 residues.

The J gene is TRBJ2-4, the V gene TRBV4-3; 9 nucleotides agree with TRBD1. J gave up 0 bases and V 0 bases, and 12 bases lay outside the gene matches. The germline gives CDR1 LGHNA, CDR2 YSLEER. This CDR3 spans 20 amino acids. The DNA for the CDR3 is TGCGCCAGCAGCCAAGATTGGGACAGGGAGGTAAAAATAGCCAAAAACATTCAGTACTTC. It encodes CASSQDWDREVKIAKNIQYF.

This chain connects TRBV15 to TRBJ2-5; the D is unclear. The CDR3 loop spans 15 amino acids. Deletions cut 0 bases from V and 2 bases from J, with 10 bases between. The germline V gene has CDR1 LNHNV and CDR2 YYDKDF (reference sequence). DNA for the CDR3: TGTGCCACCAGCAGAGAATGGAACAGTCAAGAGACCCAGTACTTC. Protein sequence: CATSREWNSQETQYF.

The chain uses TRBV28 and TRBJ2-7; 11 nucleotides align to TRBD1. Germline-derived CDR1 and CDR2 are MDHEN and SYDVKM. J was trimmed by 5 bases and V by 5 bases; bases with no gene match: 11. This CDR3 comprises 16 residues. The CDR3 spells CASSTPGQGVLHEQYF. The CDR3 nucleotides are TGTGCCAGCAGTACGCCGGGACAGGGGGTCCTCCACGAGCAGTACTTC.

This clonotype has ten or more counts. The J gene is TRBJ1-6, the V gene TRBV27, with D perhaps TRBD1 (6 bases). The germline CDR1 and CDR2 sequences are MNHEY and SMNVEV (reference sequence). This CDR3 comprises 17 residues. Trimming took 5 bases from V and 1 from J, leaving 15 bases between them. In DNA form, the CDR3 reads TGTGCCAGCAGTCCCCAGGGGCCAAGGTCCTATAATTCACCCCTCCACTTT. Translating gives CASSPQGPRSYNSPLHF.

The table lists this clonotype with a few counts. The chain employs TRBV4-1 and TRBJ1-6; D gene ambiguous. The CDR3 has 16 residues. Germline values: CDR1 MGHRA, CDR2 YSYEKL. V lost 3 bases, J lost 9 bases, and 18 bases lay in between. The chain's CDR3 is CASSHVLPGKGSPLHF. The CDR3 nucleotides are TGCGCCAGCAGCCATGTTTTGCCGGGCAAGGGTTCACCCCTCCACTTT.

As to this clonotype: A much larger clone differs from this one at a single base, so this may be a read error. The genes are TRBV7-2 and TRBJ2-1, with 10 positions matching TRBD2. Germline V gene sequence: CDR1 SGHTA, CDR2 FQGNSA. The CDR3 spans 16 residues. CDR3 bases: TGTGCCAGCAGCTGGACTAGCGGAAAGGCGGGCAATAAGCAGTTCTTC. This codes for CASSWTSGKAGNKQFF.

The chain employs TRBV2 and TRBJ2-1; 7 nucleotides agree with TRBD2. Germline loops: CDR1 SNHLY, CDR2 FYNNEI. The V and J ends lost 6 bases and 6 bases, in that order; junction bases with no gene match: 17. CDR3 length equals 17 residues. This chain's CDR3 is CASSNPRTETSSNEQFF. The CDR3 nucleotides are TGTGCCAGCAGCAACCCCCGAACCGAGACTAGCTCCAATGAGCAGTTCTTC. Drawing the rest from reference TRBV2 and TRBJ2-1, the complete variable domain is EPEVTQTPSHQVTQMGQEVILRCVPISNHLYFYWYRQILGQKVEFLVSFYNNEISEKSEIFDDQFSVERPDGSNFTLKIRSTKLEDSAMYFCASSNPRTETSSNEQFFGPGTRLTVL.

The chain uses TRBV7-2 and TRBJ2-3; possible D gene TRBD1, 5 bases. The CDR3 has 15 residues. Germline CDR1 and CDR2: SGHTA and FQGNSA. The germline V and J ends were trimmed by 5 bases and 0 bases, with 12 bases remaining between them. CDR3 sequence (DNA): TGTGCCAGCAGCCAGACAGAGGCTAGCACAGATACGCAGTATTTT. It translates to CASSQTEASTDTQYF.

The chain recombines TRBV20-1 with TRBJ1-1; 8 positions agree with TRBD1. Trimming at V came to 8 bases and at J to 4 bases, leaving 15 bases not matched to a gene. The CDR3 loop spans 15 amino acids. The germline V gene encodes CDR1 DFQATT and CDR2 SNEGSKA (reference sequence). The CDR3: CSFRRGTGFITEAFF. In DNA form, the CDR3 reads TGCAGTTTCCGAAGGGGGACAGGTTTTATCACTGAAGCTTTCTTT.

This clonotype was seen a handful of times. The CDR3 loop reads CASSVGGANEKLFF. DNA for the CDR3: TGTGCCAGCAGCGTCGGGGGGGCTAATGAAAAACTGTTTTTT. The chain recombines TRBV9 with TRBJ1-4; possibly TRBD1 for D (5 bases). Germline loops: CDR1 SGDLS, CDR2 YYNGEE. Trimming removed 2 bases from V and 3 bases from J, with 8 bases in between. This CDR3 has 14 amino acids.

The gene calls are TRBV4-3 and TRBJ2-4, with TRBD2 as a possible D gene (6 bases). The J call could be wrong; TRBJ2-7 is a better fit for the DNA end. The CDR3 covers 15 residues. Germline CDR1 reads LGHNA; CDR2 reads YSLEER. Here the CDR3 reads CASSLQRADSYEQYF. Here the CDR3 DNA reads TGCGCCAGCAGCCTCCAGCGGGCAGACTCCTACGAGCAGTACTTC.

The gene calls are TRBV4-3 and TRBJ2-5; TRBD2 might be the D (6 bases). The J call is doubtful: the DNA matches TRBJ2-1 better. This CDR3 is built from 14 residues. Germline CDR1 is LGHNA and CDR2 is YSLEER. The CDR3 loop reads CASSQEVTRETQFF. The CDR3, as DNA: TGCGCCAGCAGCCAAGAGGTAACACGGGAGACCCAGTTCTTC.

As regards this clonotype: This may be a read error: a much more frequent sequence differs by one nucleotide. This chain's CDR3 is CSVDLGRGLSYEQYF. The CDR3 coding sequence is TGCAGCGTTGATTTGGGACGGGGACTTTCCTACGAGCAGTACTTC. The chain has TRBV29-1 and TRBJ2-7; D possibly corresponds to TRBD2 (6 bases). The ends were cut back, 3 bases at V and 1 base at J, with 16 bases in the middle. CDR1 is SQVTM and CDR2 is ANQGSEA in the germline V gene. This CDR3 is 15 amino acids long.

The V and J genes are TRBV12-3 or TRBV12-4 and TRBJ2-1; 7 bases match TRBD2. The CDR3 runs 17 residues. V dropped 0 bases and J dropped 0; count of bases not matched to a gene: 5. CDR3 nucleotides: TGTGCCAGCAGTTTAGCGCGTGGGACTAACTCCTACAATGAGCAGTTCTTC. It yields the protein CASSLARGTNSYNEQFF.

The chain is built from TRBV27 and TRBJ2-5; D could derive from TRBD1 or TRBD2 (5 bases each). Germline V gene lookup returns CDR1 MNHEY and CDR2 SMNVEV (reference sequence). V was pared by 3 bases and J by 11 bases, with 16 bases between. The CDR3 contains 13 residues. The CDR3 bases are TGTGCCAGCAGTTTTGCAGGGCTCGGGGAGCAGTACTTC. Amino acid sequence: CASSFAGLGEQYF.

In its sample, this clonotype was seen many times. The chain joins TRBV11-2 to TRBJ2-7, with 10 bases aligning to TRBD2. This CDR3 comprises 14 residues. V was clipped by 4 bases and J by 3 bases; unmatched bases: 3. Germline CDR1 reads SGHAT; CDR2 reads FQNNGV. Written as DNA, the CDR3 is TGTGCCAGCAGCTCCCTAGCGGGAGTCTACGAGCAGTACTTC. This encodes CASSSLAGVYEQYF. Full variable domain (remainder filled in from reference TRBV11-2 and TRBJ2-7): EAGVAQSPRYKIIEKRQSVAFWCNPISGHATLYWYQQILGQGPKLLIQFQNNGVVDDSQLPKDRFSAERLKGVDSTLKIQPAKLEDSAVYLCASSSLAGVYEQYFGPGTRLTVT.

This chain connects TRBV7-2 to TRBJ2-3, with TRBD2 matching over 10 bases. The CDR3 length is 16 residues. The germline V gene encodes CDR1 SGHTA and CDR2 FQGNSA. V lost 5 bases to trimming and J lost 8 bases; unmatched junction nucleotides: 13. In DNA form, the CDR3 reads TGTGCCAGCAGCCCGGCAAAGCGGGGGGGGCTAACTACGCAGTATTTT. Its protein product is CASSPAKRGGLTTQYF. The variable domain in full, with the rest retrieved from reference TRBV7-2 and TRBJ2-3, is GAGVSQSPSNKVTEKGKDVELRCDPISGHTALYWYRQSLGQGLEFLIYFQGNSAPDKSGLPSDRFSAERTGGSVSTLTIQRTQQEDSAVYLCASSPAKRGGLTTQYFGPGTRLTVL.